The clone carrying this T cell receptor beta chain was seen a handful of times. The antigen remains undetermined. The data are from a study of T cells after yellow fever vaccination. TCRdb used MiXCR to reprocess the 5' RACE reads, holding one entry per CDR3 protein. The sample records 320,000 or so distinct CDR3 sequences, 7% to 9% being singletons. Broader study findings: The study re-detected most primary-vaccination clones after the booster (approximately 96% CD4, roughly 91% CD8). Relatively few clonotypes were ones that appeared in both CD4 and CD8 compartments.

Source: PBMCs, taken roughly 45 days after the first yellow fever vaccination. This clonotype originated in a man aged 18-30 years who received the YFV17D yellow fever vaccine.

The CDR3 DNA reads TGCAGTGCTCCCCTTGGGGCGGGGGGGCCGGATACGCAGTATTTT. Its translation is CSAPLGAGGPDTQYF. The chain employs TRBV20-1 and TRBJ2-3; 9 positions match TRBD2. This CDR3 spans 15 amino acids. Germline CDR1 reads DFQATT; CDR2 reads SNEGSKA (reference sequence). The junction had 12 bases not matched to a gene; V was cut back by 5 bases and J by 6 bases.